This T cell receptor beta chain was captured in a study of blood T cells in healthy people across ages. Unmatched junction bases numbered 11, after V lost 0 bases and J lost 7 bases. Germline lookup yields CDR1 LGHNA and CDR2 YNFKEQ. CDR3 length: 17 residues. Sample-barcoded 5' priming and a J-beta primer mix drove a second PCR of roughly 6 to 12 cycles. MiXCR was run by TCRdb on the 5' RACE reads, yielding one entry per CDR3 protein. Of some 640,000 distinct CDR3 sequences listed, about 30% are singletons. At least ten counts were recorded for this clonotype. The material sequenced was blood. The clonotype comes from an elderly woman in good health. This rearrangement joins TRBV4-2 to TRBJ2-1, with 8 nucleotides matching TRBD2. The CDR3 region has the DNA TGTGCCAGCAGCCAAGATCCAGCGGGGGCTGCAGGGAATGAGCAGTTCTTC. Residues: CASSQDPAGAAGNEQFF.